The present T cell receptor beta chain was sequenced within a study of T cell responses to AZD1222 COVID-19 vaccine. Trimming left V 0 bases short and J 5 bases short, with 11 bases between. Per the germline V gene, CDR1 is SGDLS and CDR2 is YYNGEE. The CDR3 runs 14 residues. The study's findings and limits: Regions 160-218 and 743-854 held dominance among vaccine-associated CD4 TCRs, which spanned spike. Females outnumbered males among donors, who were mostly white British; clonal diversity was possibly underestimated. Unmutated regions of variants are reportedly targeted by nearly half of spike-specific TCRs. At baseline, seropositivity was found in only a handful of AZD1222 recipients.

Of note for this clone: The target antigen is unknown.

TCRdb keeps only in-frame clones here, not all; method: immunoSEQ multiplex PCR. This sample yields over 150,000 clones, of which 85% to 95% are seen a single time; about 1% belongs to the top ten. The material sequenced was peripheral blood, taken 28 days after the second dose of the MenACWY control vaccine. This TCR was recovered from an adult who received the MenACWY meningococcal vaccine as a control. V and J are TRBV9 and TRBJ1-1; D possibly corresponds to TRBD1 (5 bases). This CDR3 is CASSVVVRVTEAFF. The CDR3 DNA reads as TGTGCCAGCAGCGTAGTGGTCAGGGTTACTGAAGCTTTCTTT. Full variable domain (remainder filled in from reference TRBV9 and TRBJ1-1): DSGVTQTPKHLITATGQRVTLRCSPRSGDLSVYWYQQSLDQGLQFLIQYYNGEERAKGNILERFSAQQFPDLHSELNLSSLELGDSALYFCASSVVVRVTEAFFGQGTRLTVV.